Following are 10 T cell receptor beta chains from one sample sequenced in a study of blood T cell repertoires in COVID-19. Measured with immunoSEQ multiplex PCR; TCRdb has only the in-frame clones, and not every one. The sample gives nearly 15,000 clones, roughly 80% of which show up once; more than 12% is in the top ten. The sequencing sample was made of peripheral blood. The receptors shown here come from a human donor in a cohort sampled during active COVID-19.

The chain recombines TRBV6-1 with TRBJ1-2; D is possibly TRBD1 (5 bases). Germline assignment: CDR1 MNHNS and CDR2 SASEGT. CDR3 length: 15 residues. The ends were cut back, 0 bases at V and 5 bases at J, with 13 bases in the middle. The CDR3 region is CASSEAQGWVYGYTF. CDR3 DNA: TGTGCCAGCAGTGAAGCGCAGGGCTGGGTGTATGGCTACACCTTC.

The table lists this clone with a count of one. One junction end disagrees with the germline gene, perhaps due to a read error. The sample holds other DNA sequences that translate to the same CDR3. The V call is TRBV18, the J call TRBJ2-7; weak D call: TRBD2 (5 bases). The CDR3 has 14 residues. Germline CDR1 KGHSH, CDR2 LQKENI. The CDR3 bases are TGTGCCAGCTCACCTCGGGGAAGAGAATACGAACAGTACTTC. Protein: CASSPRGREYEQYF.

The CDR3 DNA sequence: TGTGCCAGCAGCCGGGGGGGTGCTGGGGCCAACGTCCTGACTTTC. Translated: CASSRGGAGANVLTF. V is TRBV3-1 (or the pseudogene TRBV3-2) and J is TRBJ2-6, with 7 bases matching TRBD2. Germline CDR1 and CDR2: LGHDT and YNNKEL (reference sequence). The CDR3 has 15 amino acids. Trimming took 4 bases from V and 2 from J; bases not matched to a gene: 2.

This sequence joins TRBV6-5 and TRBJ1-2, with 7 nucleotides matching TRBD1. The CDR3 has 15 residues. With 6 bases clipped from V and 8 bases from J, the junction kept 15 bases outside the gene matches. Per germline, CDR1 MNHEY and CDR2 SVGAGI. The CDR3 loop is CASSSPSSGGWGYTF. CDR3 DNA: TGTGCCAGCAGCTCCCCATCGTCAGGGGGTTGGGGCTACACCTTC.

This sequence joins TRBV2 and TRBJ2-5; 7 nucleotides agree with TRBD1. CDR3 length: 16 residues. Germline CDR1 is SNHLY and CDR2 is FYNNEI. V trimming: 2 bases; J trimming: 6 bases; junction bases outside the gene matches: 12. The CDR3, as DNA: TGTGCCAGCAGTGAATTAGGGACAGAGGGAAGGAAGACCCAGTACTTC. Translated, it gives CASSELGTEGRKTQYF.

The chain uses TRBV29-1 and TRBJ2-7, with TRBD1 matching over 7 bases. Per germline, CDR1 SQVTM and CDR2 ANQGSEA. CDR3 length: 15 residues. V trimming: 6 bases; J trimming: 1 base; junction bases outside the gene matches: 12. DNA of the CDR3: TGCAGCGTGATGGGGGACAGTGGGAAATCCTACGAGCAGTACTTC. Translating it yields CSVMGDSGKSYEQYF.

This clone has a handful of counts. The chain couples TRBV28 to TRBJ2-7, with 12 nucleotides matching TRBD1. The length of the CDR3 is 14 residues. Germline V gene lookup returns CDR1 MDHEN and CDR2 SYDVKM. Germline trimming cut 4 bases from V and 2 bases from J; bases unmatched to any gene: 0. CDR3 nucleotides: TGTGCCAGCAGTTGGGACAGGGGGCCCTACGAGCAGTACTTC. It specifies CASSWDRGPYEQYF.

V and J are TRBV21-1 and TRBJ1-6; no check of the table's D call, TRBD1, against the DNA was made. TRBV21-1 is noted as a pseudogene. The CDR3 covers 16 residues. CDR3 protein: CASLRTGVGSNSPLHF. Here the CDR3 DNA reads TGTGCCAGCCTTAGAACAGGGGTTGGAAGCAATTCACCCCTCCACTTT.

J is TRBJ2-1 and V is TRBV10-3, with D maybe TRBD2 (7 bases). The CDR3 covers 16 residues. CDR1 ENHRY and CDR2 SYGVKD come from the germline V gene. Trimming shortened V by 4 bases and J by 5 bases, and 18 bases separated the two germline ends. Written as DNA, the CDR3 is TGTGCCATCAGTGCGGTCGGGGGGCGGATAGACAATGAGCAGTTCTTC. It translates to CAISAVGGRIDNEQFF.

The DNA for the CDR3 is TGCGCCAGCAGCCAAGGTATAACACAGGGGAGTGAAAAACTGTTTTTT. Amino acids: CASSQGITQGSEKLFF. The chain combines TRBV4-3 with TRBJ1-4; 7 bases are shared with TRBD1. CDR3 length: 16 residues. Per germline, CDR1 LGHNA and CDR2 YSLEER. With V trimmed by 1 base and J by 7 bases, 9 bases remained unmatched.